This T cell receptor beta chain is from a study of cytomegalovirus exposure and HLA in healthy donors. Germline assignment: CDR1 SNHLY and CDR2 FYNNEI. There are 12 residues in the CDR3. The V end lost 7 bases, the J end lost 5 bases, and 11 bases lay between the germline ends. Primers: 60 Vbeta forward and 13 Jbeta reverse. Using immunoSEQ multiplex PCR, the repertoire was profiled, and TCRdb retains in-frame clones only, with some absent. The sample lists about 200,000 clones, roughly 80% occurring once. Source material: PBMCs. The V and J genes are TRBV2 and TRBJ1-2; the D is unclear. The receptor was derived from a man between 25 and 39 years old in good health and CMV-seronegative. CDR3 region: CASMRLLYGYTF. CDR3 in DNA: TGTGCCAGCATGAGGCTGCTTTATGGCTACACCTTC.